The clone carrying this T cell receptor beta chain has only one observation. The sample comes from a study of blood T cell repertoires in COVID-19. Overall study: COVID-19 samples collected from the United States, Italy and Spain covered acute and convalescent phases. T cells, B-cell-depleted T cells, or PBMCs provided the cDNA or gDNA that served as material.

Per germline, CDR1 SQVTM and CDR2 ANQGSEA. V was cut by 4 bases and J by 8 bases, with 8 bases left in between. The CDR3 has 10 residues. Authors' processing steps: For nucleated cells, counts were estimated from reference gene primer amplification. Generated by immunoSEQ multiplex PCR, the TCRdb table keeps only in-frame clones and is missing some. V and J calls plus clone size are reproduced from that table; the DNA served to infer D and trimming. This sample has 650,000 to 800,000 clones, with just under 90% found just once. The V and J genes are TRBV29-1 and TRBJ1-2, with a tentative D call TRBD1 (6 bases). The sequenced sample was peripheral blood. The sequence derives from a woman aged 18-29 years with acute or convalescent COVID-19. CDR3 bases: TGCAGCGTTGGGACAGCCGGCTACACCTTC. It translates to CSVGTAGYTF. Drawing the rest from reference TRBV29-1 and TRBJ1-2, the complete variable domain is SAVISQKPSRDICQRGTSLTIQCQVDSQVTMMFWYRQQPGQSLTLIATANQGSEATYESGFVIDKFPISRPNLTFSTLTVSNMSPEDSSIYLCSVGTAGYTFGSGTRLTVV.